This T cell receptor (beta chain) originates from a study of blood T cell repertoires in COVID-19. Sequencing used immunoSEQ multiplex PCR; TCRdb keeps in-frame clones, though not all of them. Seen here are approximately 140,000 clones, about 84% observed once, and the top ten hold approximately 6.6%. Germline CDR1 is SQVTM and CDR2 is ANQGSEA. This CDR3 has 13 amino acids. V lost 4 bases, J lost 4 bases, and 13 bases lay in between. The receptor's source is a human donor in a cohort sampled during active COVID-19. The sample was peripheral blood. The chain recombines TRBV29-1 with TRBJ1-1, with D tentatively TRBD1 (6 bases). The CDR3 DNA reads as TGCAGCGTTGCGAGGGGGGGAGCCACTGAAGCTTTCTTT. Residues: CSVARGGATEAFF. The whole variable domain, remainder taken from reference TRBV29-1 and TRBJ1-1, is SAVISQKPSRDICQRGTSLTIQCQVDSQVTMMFWYRQQPGQSLTLIATANQGSEATYESGFVIDKFPISRPNLTFSTLTVSNMSPEDSSIYLCSVARGGATEAFFGQGTRLTVV.